Listed below are T cell receptor beta chains from one sample, sequenced in a study of vaccination and CD4 T cells after COVID-19. A single record per CDR3 protein comes from TCRdb applying MiXCR to the PCR reads. The table shows about 20,000 distinct CDR3 sequences, with roughly two fifths occurring only once. These receptors have no identified antigens. Sequenced here: CD4+ T cells from blood, cultured in vitro, sampled after SARS-CoV-2 vaccination. These receptors were obtained from a human donor who had recovered from COVID-19. Both conserved end residues are part of each CDR3. A D gene is named only where the DNA matches it firmly. A clone size is listed for some rows: how often the clone was seen (once, few, many), or a class if it is expanded.

d_call j_call clone_size v_call cdr3_nt cdr3_aa
. TRBJ1-1 . TRBV5-4 TGTGCCAGCGGTTCAGGTTATCCAATGAACACTGAAGCTTTCTTT CASGSGYPMNTEAFF
. TRBJ2-7 few TRBV27 TGTGCCAGCAGTGACCTTAAGGTCTCAGCCTTCTACGAGCAGTACTTC CASSDLKVSAFYEQYF
TRBD1 TRBJ2-7 . TRBV6-2/TRBV6-3 TGTGCCAGCAGCGGGGACAGGGCCTACGAGCAGTACTTC CASSGDRAYEQYF
. TRBJ2-3 . TRBV6-2/TRBV6-3 TGTGCCAGCAGTTACAACCCGACTAGCACAGATACGCAGTATTTT CASSYNPTSTDTQYF
TRBD1 TRBJ2-1 once TRBV6-2/TRBV6-3 TGTGCCAGCAGTTACTCGCAGGGGGTTTACAATGAGCAGTTCTTC CASSYSQGVYNEQFF
. TRBJ2-7 few TRBV5-4 TGTGCCAGCAGCCTGTGGGGGCCCTACGAGCAGTACTTC CASSLWGPYEQYF
TRBD2 TRBJ2-7 . TRBV6-2/TRBV6-3 TGTGCCAGCGGCGGGGGGGGAACCTACGAGCAGTACTTC CASGGGGTYEQYF
. TRBJ1-1 few TRBV20-1 TGCAGTGCTATAGAACAGGGCCAGTATGAAGCTTTCTTT CSAIEQGQYEAFF
TRBD2 TRBJ2-7 few TRBV7-2 TGTGCCAGCAGCTCTCCGGGACTAGCTACGTACGAGCAGTACTTC CASSSPGLATYEQYF
TRBD1 TRBJ2-2 . TRBV29-1 TGCAGCGTTGGTAATCGCGGGACAGGGGACACCGGGGAGCTGTTTTTT CSVGNRGTGDTGELFF
TRBD1 TRBJ2-7 . TRBV6-2/TRBV6-3 TGTGCCAGCAGTGGGGGGACAGGGAGGCACGAGCAGTACTTC CASSGGTGRHEQYF
. TRBJ1-2 . TRBV5-6 TGTACCAGCAGCCTTAAGGGACGCCAATATGGCTACACCTTC CTSSLKGRQYGYTF
TRBD2 TRBJ2-7 . TRBV12-3/TRBV12-4 TGTGCCAGCAGTTTAGCGCTAGCGGGAACCTACGAGCAGTACTTC CASSLALAGTYEQYF
. TRBJ2-5 . TRBV7-2 TGTGCCAGCAGCTTAAGGGGGGCAGGGGAGGAGACCCAGTACTTC CASSLRGAGEETQYF
TRBD2 TRBJ2-7 . TRBV20-1 TGCAGTGCCCTGCCCCCAACTAGCGGCCCTACGGGGGAGCAGTACTTC CSALPPTSGPTGEQYF
TRBD1 TRBJ2-5 . TRBV20-1 TGCAGTGCTCCTAGACAGGGGCTGAAAGAGACCCAGTACTTC CSAPRQGLKETQYF
. TRBJ2-2 few TRBV5-4 TGTGCCAGCAGCTTGGTGGCAGGGACCGGGGAGCTGTTTTTT CASSLVAGTGELFF
. TRBJ2-6 . TRBV6-4 TGTGCCAGCAGGGGCTCTGGGGCCAACGTCCTGACTTTC CASRGSGANVLTF
. TRBJ1-1 . TRBV19 TGTGCCAGTACCACGTTCTGGGGGTCGGACACTGAAGCTTTCTTT CASTTFWGSDTEAFF
. TRBJ1-5 few TRBV7-2 TGTGCCAGCAGCCCGCTCGGGCAGGGGAATCAGCCCCAGCATTTT CASSPLGQGNQPQHF
. TRBJ1-6 . TRBV6-1 TGTGCCAGCAGTGAAGTAGGGGGGGCAGGGAGATCCTATAATTCACCCCTCCACTTT CASSEVGGAGRSYNSPLHF
TRBD2 TRBJ2-5 . TRBV11-2 TGTGCCAGCAGCTTAGCTCTAGCGGGGGGAGAGACCCAGTACTTC CASSLALAGGETQYF
TRBD1 TRBJ2-2 . TRBV10-3 TGTGCCATCAGCGCCCGCGGGACAGGGGGGCGGACCGGGGAGCTGTTTTTT CAISARGTGGRTGELFF
TRBD1 TRBJ1-3 . TRBV19 TGTGCCAGTAGCAAGGGACAGCGTGGTGGAAACACCATATATTTT CASSKGQRGGNTIYF
. TRBJ1-5 . TRBV7-8 TGTGCCAGCAGGGCGGATAGCAAACAGCCCCAGCATTTT CASRADSKQPQHF